Included here is one T cell receptor beta chain sequence, with context. As yet, its antigen is unknown. 60 Vbeta and 13 Jbeta primers were used in PCR. Profiled with immunoSEQ multiplex PCR; TCRdb holds only in-frame clones, not every one. In the table there are approximately 170,000 clones, 75% to 90% of which are singletons. The data are from a study of cytomegalovirus exposure and HLA in healthy donors. V lost 4 bases and J lost 4, with 13 bases in between. Germline loops: CDR1 MNHNS, CDR2 SASEGT. There are 14 residues in the CDR3. The study, taken as a whole, reports: A later analysis linked a missense variant in DCLRE1C to the trimming of TCR beta V and J genes. Productive rates of about 90% or about 30% were seen for most TCR beta V segments in an earlier analysis.

The receptor was isolated from a male donor in good health and CMV-seronegative. The sequenced material came from PBMCs. V and J are TRBV6-1 and TRBJ1-2; weak D call: TRBD1 (6 bases). The CDR3 here is CASSGIQGSYGYTF. The DNA of the CDR3 is TGTGCCAGCAGTGGCATACAGGGCTCCTATGGCTACACCTTC.